This paragraph covers one T cell receptor beta chain sequence. The data originate from a study of T-cell reconstitution after alpha-beta-depleted transplantation in children. CDR1 and CDR2 from the germline V gene are SEHNR and FQNEAQ (reference sequence). CDR3 length: 15 residues. V shed 2 bases and J 2 bases; nucleotides not matched to a gene: 3. Molecular barcoding with unique molecular identifiers was used for the TCRbeta library. TCRdb reprocessed the PCR reads with MiXCR, giving one entry per CDR3 protein. The table has nearly 550,000 distinct CDR3 sequences, 18% seen once. This clonotype was sampled from a human donor who donated a stem cell graft to a child with acute lymphoblastic leukemia. Source: PBMCs from the stem cell graft donor, taken from the stem cell graft. The chain combines TRBV7-9 with TRBJ2-5; TRBD2 agrees at 9 bases. The CDR3 nucleotides read TGTGCCAGCAGCTTATCTAGCGGGGTACAAGAGACCCAGTACTTC. Translation: CASSLSSGVQETQYF.